Reported below is one TCR beta chain. Its antigen is unknown. This sample stems from a study of T cell repertoires in ileal Crohn's disease. Overall study findings and caveats: Active smokers at surgery had more clonal expansions than non-smokers. Endoscopic recurrence occurred in every patient whose clonality exceeded 26.8%.

CDR3 length equals 18 residues. V was clipped by 2 bases and J by 1 base; unmatched bases: 9. CDR1 is SQVTM, CDR2 ANQGSEA, per germline. Roughly 500 nanograms of biopsy DNA per sample underwent TCRB immunosequencing. Repertoires were generated with immunoSEQ multiplex PCR, while TCRdb's copy carries only in-frame clones and drops some. The data show roughly 15,000 clones, with over 50% seen just once and around 6.3% held by the top ten. The source material was ileal tissue. The chain recombines TRBV29-1 with TRBJ2-2; the match to TRBD1 covers 11 bases. The clonotype comes from an adult with Crohn's disease. The CDR3 DNA follows: TGCAGCGTTGAATTCGGGACAGGGGGAGTTAAGAACACCGGGGAGCTGTTTTTT. As protein: CSVEFGTGGVKNTGELFF.